Below, 21 T cell receptor beta chains from the same sample are listed, as sequenced in a study of T-cell memory formation after mild COVID-19. TCRdb ran MiXCR on the 5' RACE reads and lists one entry per CDR3 protein. The sample consists of 180,000 or so distinct CDR3 sequences, 9.5% to 13% of them appearing once. What was sequenced was PBMCs or a T cell subset sorted from them (not recorded which). The source of these receptors is a man between 18 and 35 years old who had mild COVID-19 (a few samples of this study predate the infection). Cell type and time point are not known.

This clonotype was seen at least ten times. The chain couples TRBV18 to TRBJ2-7; D remains ambiguous. V lost 6 bases and J lost 0, with 18 bases in between. This CDR3 comprises 16 residues. The germline V gene has CDR1 KGHSH and CDR2 LQKENI. CDR3 sequence reads: CASSLPRGRSSYEQYF. CDR3 nucleotides: TGTGCCAGCTCCCTACCACGAGGACGGAGCTCCTACGAGCAGTACTTC. The variable domain in full, with the rest retrieved from reference TRBV18 and TRBJ2-7, is NAGVMQNPRHLVRRRGQEARLRCSPMKGHSHVYWYRQLPEEGLKFMVYLQKENIIDESGMPKERFSAEFPKEGPSILRIQQVVRGDSAAYFCASSLPRGRSSYEQYFGPGTRLTVT.

This clonotype was counted many times. J is TRBJ1-1 and V is TRBV12-3 or TRBV12-4, with D perhaps TRBD1 (6 bases). V lost 5 bases, J lost 4 bases, and 23 bases lay in between. This CDR3 is 17 amino acids long. DNA for the CDR3: TGTGCCAGCAGTCCTACAAGCAACAGGGACGGAGGCACTGAAGCTTTCTTT. Its protein is CASSPTSNRDGGTEAFF.

The V call is TRBV12-3 or TRBV12-4, the J call TRBJ2-5; 9 bases agree with TRBD1. V shed 8 bases, J shed 7 bases, and the junction held 11 bases outside the gene matches. The CDR3 sequence is 14 residues long. The CDR3 sequence: CASGGQGGTGTQYF. In DNA form, the CDR3 reads TGTGCCAGCGGGGGACAGGGCGGGACTGGGACCCAGTACTTC.

This clonotype appeared many times. V is TRBV7-9 and J is TRBJ2-1, with D perhaps matching TRBD1 or TRBD2 (6 bases each). Trimming removed 5 bases at V and 13 bases at J, with 12 bases between. The CDR3 has 11 residues. Germline V lookup: CDR1 SEHNR, CDR2 FQNEAQ (reference sequence). CDR3 loop: CASSPGGGQFF. The CDR3 DNA sequence: TGTGCCAGCAGCCCCGGAGGGGGACAGTTCTTC.

The rearrangement links TRBV7-9 to TRBJ1-1, with D perhaps TRBD1 (6 bases). Trimming shortened V by 6 bases and J by 5 bases, and 10 bases separated the two germline ends. The CDR3 consists of 12 residues. Germline V gene data show CDR1 as SEHNR and CDR2 as FQNEAQ (reference sequence). The CDR3, as DNA: TGTGCCAGCAGGTTAACAGGGACTGAAGCTTTCTTT. It encodes CASRLTGTEAFF.

This clonotype was counted many times. The chain joins TRBV12-3 or TRBV12-4 to TRBJ1-5; no reliable D call. Between the trimmed V and J ends, which lost 3 bases and 5 bases, there was a span of 5 bases. The CDR3 consists of 12 residues. CDR3 in amino acids: CASSLVDQPQHF. The CDR3 region has the DNA TGTGCCAGCAGTTTGGTGGATCAGCCCCAGCATTTT.

J is TRBJ2-1 and V is TRBV5-1; D tentatively fits TRBD1 or TRBD2 (5 bases each). The CDR3 loop spans 14 amino acids. V dropped 0 bases and J dropped 4 bases, with 8 bases sitting between them. Germline V gene sequence: CDR1 SGHRS, CDR2 YFSETQ. The CDR3 nucleotides are TGCGCCAGCAGCTTGGGTGGGGGATACAATGAGCAGTTCTTC. Encoded protein: CASSLGGGYNEQFF.

This clonotype has ten or more counts. The CDR3 bases are TGCGCCAGCAGCCTAGCGGGGGGGCCCAATGAGCAGTTCTTC. Protein sequence: CASSLAGGPNEQFF. The chain has TRBV5-1 and TRBJ2-1; 12 positions match TRBD2. J was trimmed by 6 bases and V by 4 bases; bases with no gene match: 2. CDR1 and CDR2 from the germline V gene are SGHRS and YFSETQ. This CDR3 contains 14 residues.

This clonotype has just a few counts. This chain joins TRBV20-1 and TRBJ2-2; 9 bases map to TRBD1. Germline CDR1 reads DFQATT; CDR2 reads SNEGSKA (reference sequence). The CDR3 runs 14 residues. The V segment lost 4 bases and the J segment 4 bases; nucleotides outside the gene matches: 4. The CDR3 nucleotides read TGCAGTGCTATCACGGACAGGGGCACCGGGGAGCTGTTTTTT. It encodes CSAITDRGTGELFF.

This clonotype was seen a few times. CDR3 region: CASSPQAGAGETQYF. The CDR3 region has the DNA TGTGCCAGCAGCCCGCAAGCGGGGGCGGGGGAGACCCAGTACTTC. The chain couples TRBV7-3 to TRBJ2-5; 8 nucleotides line up with TRBD2. The junction had 10 bases not matched to a gene; V was cut back by 5 bases and J by 5 bases. From germline, CDR1 is SGHTA and CDR2 FQGTGA. The CDR3 has 15 amino acids.

The chain joins TRBV5-1 to TRBJ2-2, with D tentatively TRBD1 (6 bases). Germline V gene sequence: CDR1 SGHRS, CDR2 YFSETQ. The CDR3 spans 16 residues. V lost 0 bases and J 3 bases, leaving 12 bases between the germline ends. The CDR3 sequence: CASSLVSQGDTGELFF. The CDR3 bases are TGCGCCAGCAGCTTGGTTTCACAGGGAGACACCGGGGAGCTGTTTTTT.

V gene TRBV3-1 combines with J gene TRBJ2-5; tentative D call: TRBD2 (5 bases). Germline V gene data show CDR1 as LGHDT and CDR2 as YNNKEL (reference sequence). The CDR3 has 13 residues. Trimming shortened V by 3 bases and J by 4 bases, and 9 bases separated the two germline ends. CDR3 in DNA: TGTGCCAGCAGCCAGGGAGTAGTAGAGACCCAGTACTTC. It translates to CASSQGVVETQYF.

This clonotype was seen a few times. The chain employs TRBV5-1 and TRBJ1-4; no definite D call. Germline assignment: CDR1 SGHRS and CDR2 YFSETQ. The V end lost 2 bases, the J end lost 7 bases, and 12 bases lay between the germline ends. The CDR3 runs 14 residues. The CDR3 loop reads CASSFSLDTEKLFF. CDR3 DNA: TGCGCCAGCAGCTTCAGCCTAGATACTGAAAAACTGTTTTTT.

This clonotype is labeled medium-sized. The chain recombines TRBV6-5 with TRBJ2-4; TRBD2 matches at 9 bases. Germline values: CDR1 MNHEY, CDR2 SVGAGI. The CDR3 sequence is 15 residues long. As DNA, the CDR3 is TGTGCTACGGCGGGGGGGCCGGAGTCCAAAAACATTCAGTACTTC. Translated, it gives CATAGGPESKNIQYF.

The V and J genes are TRBV20-1 and TRBJ2-5; 8 bases map to TRBD1. CDR1 and CDR2 (germline): DFQATT, SNEGSKA (reference sequence). V lost 6 bases, J lost 1 base, and 10 bases stayed unmatched. The CDR3 loop spans 15 amino acids. The CDR3 loop reads CSATGQGMSQETQYF. CDR3 coding DNA: TGCAGTGCCACCGGACAGGGAATGTCCCAAGAGACCCAGTACTTC.

The DNA for the CDR3 is TGTGCCAGCCGGGTTATCGAGGATCAGCCCCAGCATTTT. Protein sequence: CASRVIEDQPQHF. The chain carries TRBV2 and TRBJ1-5; D unclear. Trimming left V 8 bases short and J 5 bases short, with 13 bases between. Germline V CDR1 and CDR2: SNHLY, FYNNEI. The CDR3 has 13 amino acids.

This chain joins TRBV29-1 and TRBJ1-1, with a weak D call TRBD1 (6 bases). This CDR3 is 14 amino acids long. The V end lost 6 bases, the J end lost 4 bases, and 18 bases lay between the germline ends. Germline values: CDR1 SQVTM, CDR2 ANQGSEA. CDR3 region: CSVGGAGVGTEAFF. The CDR3, as DNA: TGCAGCGTGGGGGGGGCGGGGGTCGGCACTGAAGCTTTCTTT.

CDR3 sequence (DNA): TGCAGCGTGCTTCCCTTAGCGGGGGACACCTACAATGAGCAGTTCTTC. Translation gives CSVLPLAGDTYNEQFF. V is TRBV29-1 and J is TRBJ2-1, with 9 bases aligning to TRBD2. Germline CDR1 SQVTM, CDR2 ANQGSEA. J gave up 2 bases and V 6 bases, and 11 bases lay outside the gene matches. The CDR3 consists of 16 residues.

This clonotype has just a few counts. V is TRBV3-1 and J is TRBJ1-4; no clear D. Germline assignment: CDR1 LGHDT and CDR2 YNNKEL (reference sequence). Trimming stripped 1 base from V and 0 bases from J, with 6 bases between. The length of the CDR3 is 15 residues. The CDR3, as DNA: TGTGCCAGCAGCCAAGCCTACGCAACTAATGAAAAACTGTTTTTT. Amino acid sequence: CASSQAYATNEKLFF.

The chain uses TRBV7-2 and TRBJ2-3, with TRBD2 matching over 8 bases. This CDR3 has 16 amino acids. Trimming took 6 bases from V and 4 from J; bases not matched to a gene: 12. In germline, CDR1 is SGHTA, CDR2 FQGNSA. As DNA, the CDR3 is TGTGCCAGCAGGCCAGGTCGGGGGGGTCGCGCAGATACGCAGTATTTT. The encoded protein is CASRPGRGGRADTQYF. The variable domain in full, with the rest retrieved from reference TRBV7-2 and TRBJ2-3, is GAGVSQSPSNKVTEKGKDVELRCDPISGHTALYWYRQSLGQGLEFLIYFQGNSAPDKSGLPSDRFSAERTGGSVSTLTIQRTQQEDSAVYLCASRPGRGGRADTQYFGPGTRLTVL.

This clonotype has a handful of counts. V and J are TRBV5-1 and TRBJ2-7; unclear D gene. This CDR3 region has 13 residues. The V gene lost 4 bases and the J gene lost 9 bases, with 17 bases spanning the gap. Germline loops: CDR1 SGHRS, CDR2 YFSETQ. CDR3 coding DNA: TGCGCCAGCAGCCCTGCACACAGATTGGGGCAGTACTTC. It translates to CASSPAHRLGQYF.